Below, one T cell receptor beta chain is given with its context. This specimen belongs to a study of blood T cell repertoires in COVID-19. Study-level background: Specimens from acute and convalescent COVID-19 originated in the United States, Italy and Spain. T cells, B-cell-depleted T cells, or PBMCs provided the cDNA or gDNA that served as material.

Original data processing: Quantification of nucleated cells was approximated via reference gene primer amplification. The table came from immunoSEQ multiplex PCR; TCRdb's copy has only in-frame clones and leaves some out. Clone size and the V and J calls come from that table; the DNA yielded D and trimming. This sample carries around 50,000 clones, 60% to 80% of them seen once, and the ten largest clones take under 6.5%. Cohorts were determined from participant-reported clinical history. V lost 5 bases to trimming and J lost 5 bases; unmatched junction nucleotides: 6. The CDR3 covers 15 residues. Per germline, CDR1 SGHTA and CDR2 FQGTGA.

V is TRBV7-3 and J is TRBJ2-2; the match to TRBD2 covers 9 bases. The receptor's source is a woman aged 50 to 60 with acute COVID-19. The sequenced material came from PBMCs or T cells enriched from blood (not recorded which). CDR3 in amino acids: CASSQGLAGTGELFF. DNA of the CDR3: TGTGCCAGCAGCCAAGGGCTAGCGGGGACCGGGGAGCTGTTTTTT. Variable domain in full (rest from reference TRBV7-3 and TRBJ2-2): GAGVSQTPSNKVTEKGKYVELRCDPISGHTALYWYRQSLGQGPEFLIYFQGTGAADDSGLPNDRFFAVRPEGSVSTLKIQRTERGDSAVYLCASSQGLAGTGELFFGEGSRLTVL.